The 13 T cell receptor beta chains in this list originate from one sample, sequenced in a study of response to subunit inactivated influenza vaccine. MiXCR, run by TCRdb on the RT-PCR reads, gives a single entry per CDR3 protein. This table holds about 700,000 distinct CDR3 sequences, around 13% found once. Source: PBMCs from blood, taken 14 to 15 days before vaccination. Receptor source: a man aged 50-59 years who received an inactivated influenza vaccine.

This clonotype has only a few counts. The chain joins TRBV27 to TRBJ2-1, with a possible D match to TRBD1 (6 bases). Trimming shortened V by 7 bases and J by 3 bases, and 16 bases separated the two germline ends. CDR1 is MNHEY, CDR2 SMNVEV, per germline (reference sequence). This CDR3 has 15 residues. CDR3 protein: CASKTPGHRYNEQFF. CDR3 nucleotides: TGTGCCAGCAAGACACCGGGACACCGCTACAATGAGCAGTTCTTC.

This clonotype was seen only a few times. V and J are TRBV5-5 and TRBJ2-5; TRBD2 might be the D (5 bases). Germline V gene sequence: CDR1 SGHKS, CDR2 YYEKEE (reference sequence). The ends were cut back, 4 bases at V and 5 bases at J, with 18 bases in the middle. The CDR3 has 15 amino acids. The CDR3 DNA reads as TGTGCCAGCAGCGTAGCGCCTCGTTCGGGGGAGACCCAGTACTTC. Protein: CASSVAPRSGETQYF.

This clonotype turned up a few times. This chain joins TRBV10-3 and TRBJ1-6; perhaps TRBD1 as D (6 bases). The V gene lost 6 bases and the J gene lost 11 bases, with 14 bases spanning the gap. The CDR3 runs to 13 residues. Germline CDR1 ENHRY, CDR2 SYGVKD. Here the CDR3 DNA reads TGTGCCATCAGCCCGGACAGCAACACACCCCTCCACTTT. Amino acids: CAISPDSNTPLHF.

DNA for the CDR3: TGTGCCACCAGCAGAGATCGATCGGGAGTGGCCAAAAACATTCAGTACTTC. Its protein is CATSRDRSGVAKNIQYF. V gene TRBV15 combines with J gene TRBJ2-4; possible D gene TRBD2, 6 bases. Trimming shortened V by 0 bases and J by 1 base, and 13 bases separated the two germline ends. CDR1 and CDR2 (germline): LNHNV, YYDKDF (reference sequence). The CDR3 sequence is 17 residues long.

This clonotype showed up just a few times. The chain employs TRBV5-8 and TRBJ2-1, with a possible D match to TRBD2 (6 bases). This CDR3 has 15 residues. Germline-derived CDR1 and CDR2 are SGHTS and YDEGEE. Trimming took 8 bases from V and 2 from J, leaving 17 bases between them. The CDR3 spells CARTKAGKTYNEQFF. CDR3 sequence (DNA): TGTGCCAGGACTAAGGCGGGAAAGACCTACAATGAGCAGTTCTTC.

This clonotype appeared a few times. J is TRBJ2-7 and V is TRBV11-2; the match to TRBD1 covers 7 bases. The germline V gene encodes CDR1 SGHAT and CDR2 FQNNGV. The CDR3 sequence is 15 residues long. V shed 6 bases, J shed 3 bases, and the junction held 11 bases outside the gene matches. This chain's CDR3 is CASRFPRQGVYEQYF. The CDR3 DNA reads as TGTGCCAGCAGGTTCCCGAGACAGGGCGTCTACGAGCAGTACTTC.

Only a few counts were recorded for this clonotype. CDR3 loop: CASRLGGAEGSNQPQHF. DNA of the CDR3: TGTGCCAGCAGATTAGGTGGGGCAGAGGGGAGCAATCAGCCCCAGCATTTT. The J gene is TRBJ1-5, the V gene TRBV6-5, with TRBD1 as a possible D gene (5 bases). CDR1 is MNHEY, CDR2 SVGAGI, per germline. V lost 6 bases to trimming and J lost 1 base, with 19 bases between them. This CDR3 is 17 amino acids long.

The V gene is TRBV28, the J gene TRBJ1-5, with D tentatively TRBD1 (6 bases). The CDR3 has 16 amino acids. CDR1 is MDHEN and CDR2 is SYDVKM in the germline V gene. Trimming shortened V by 3 bases and J by 6 bases, and 18 bases separated the two germline ends. The CDR3 reads CASSFIGRGSTQPQHF. For the CDR3, the DNA is TGTGCCAGCAGTTTTATCGGCAGGGGATCAACTCAGCCCCAGCATTTT.

The chain links TRBV7-3 to TRBJ2-7, with 13 bases identical to TRBD2. Losses at the gene ends were 3 bases for V and 5 bases for J; bases not matched to a gene: 4. The CDR3 has 15 residues. Germline CDR1 reads SGHTA; CDR2 reads FQGTGA. The CDR3 sequence: CASSFTSGRDHEQYF. The CDR3 coding sequence is TGTGCCAGCAGCTTTACTAGCGGGAGGGACCACGAGCAGTACTTC. Supplemented by reference TRBV7-3 and TRBJ2-7, the full variable domain reads GAGVSQTPSNKVTEKGKYVELRCDPISGHTALYWYRQSLGQGPEFLIYFQGTGAADDSGLPNDRFFAVRPEGSVSTLKIQRTERGDSAVYLCASSFTSGRDHEQYFGPGTRLTVT.

In this sample, this clonotype turned up many times. The gene calls are TRBV6-5 and TRBJ2-3; D might be TRBD2 (6 bases). Trimming pared 0 bases from V and 2 bases from J, leaving 9 bases between. Germline CDR1 and CDR2: MNHEY and SVGAGI. The CDR3 totals 15 residues. The CDR3 nucleotides are TGTGCCAGCAGTTACTCTGGCGGGACCACAGATACGCAGTATTTT. It translates to CASSYSGGTTDTQYF.

The rearrangement joins TRBV6-2 or TRBV6-3 to TRBJ2-7, with a weak D call TRBD2 (6 bases). The CDR3 contains 14 residues. V gave up 6 bases and J gave up 2 bases, with 14 bases separating them. The germline V gene has CDR1 MNHEY and CDR2 SVGEGT. The CDR3 DNA is TGTGCCAGCAGGGGGGACTTGCCGCCCTACGAGCAGTACTTC. This sequence encodes CASRGDLPPYEQYF.

As to this clonotype: At one boundary the junction diverges from the germline segment, which might be a read error. The chain employs TRBV5-1 and TRBJ2-7, with 7 bases that match TRBD1. Germline loops: CDR1 SGHRS, CDR2 YFSETQ. The CDR3 extends over 14 amino acids. In nucleotides, the CDR3 is TGCACCAGCAGCACTCAGGGACAGCTCTACGAGCAGTACTTC. The encoded protein is CTSSTQGQLYEQYF.

Points on this clonotype: The junction differs from germline at one of its ends, possibly a read error. This sequence joins TRBV5-1 and TRBJ2-5; unclear D gene. The CDR3 loop spans 8 amino acids. Germline V gene lookup returns CDR1 SGHRS and CDR2 YFSETQ. CDR3 coding DNA: TGCGCCAGCAGCCTAGGACCCTTC. Translated: CASSLGPF.